This T cell receptor (beta chain) emerged from a study of radiation and T cells in renal cell carcinoma. Notes on the study in general: Sampling covered only about 1 g of each tumor.

Treatment here: 15 Gy SBRT to primary tumor, nephrectomy 4 weeks later. TCRdb keeps only in-frame clones here, not all; method: immunoSEQ multiplex PCR. Among about 22,000 clones, 47% were seen once, and the ten largest hold 16%. A few counts support this clone. Its antigen is unknown. The sample here was tumor tissue, taken from a patient whose treatment included radiotherapy and nephrectomy. The TCR comes from a woman in her fifties or sixties with renal cell carcinoma.

CDR3 residues: CASSLGTGTYGYTF. The CDR3 nucleotides read TGTGCCAGCAGCTTAGGAACGGGCACCTATGGCTACACCTTC. The chain combines TRBV13 with TRBJ1-2, with D unresolved. Germline lookup yields CDR1 PRHDT and CDR2 FYEKMQ (reference sequence). The CDR3 runs to 14 residues. The V and J ends lost 0 bases and 4 bases respectively, with 9 bases between them.